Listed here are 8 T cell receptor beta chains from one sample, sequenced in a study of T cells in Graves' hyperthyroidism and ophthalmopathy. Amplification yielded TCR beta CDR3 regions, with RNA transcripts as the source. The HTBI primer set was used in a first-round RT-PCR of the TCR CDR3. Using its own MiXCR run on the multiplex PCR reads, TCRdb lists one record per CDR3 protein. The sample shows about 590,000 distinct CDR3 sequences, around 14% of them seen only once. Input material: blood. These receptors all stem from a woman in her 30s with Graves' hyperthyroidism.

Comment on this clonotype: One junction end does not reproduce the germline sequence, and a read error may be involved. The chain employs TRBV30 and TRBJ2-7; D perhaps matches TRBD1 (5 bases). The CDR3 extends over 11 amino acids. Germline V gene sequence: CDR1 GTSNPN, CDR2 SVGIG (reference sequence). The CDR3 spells CAWSEYGVTDF. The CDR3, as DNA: TGTGCCTGGAGTGAGTATGGGGTGACAGATTTC.

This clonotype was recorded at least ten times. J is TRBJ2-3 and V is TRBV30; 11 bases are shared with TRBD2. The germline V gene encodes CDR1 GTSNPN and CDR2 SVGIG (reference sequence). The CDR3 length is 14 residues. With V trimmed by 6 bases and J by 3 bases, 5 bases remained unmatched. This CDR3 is CACSGGVRTDTQYF. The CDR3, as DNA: TGTGCCTGTAGCGGGGGGGTAAGGACAGATACGCAGTATTTT.

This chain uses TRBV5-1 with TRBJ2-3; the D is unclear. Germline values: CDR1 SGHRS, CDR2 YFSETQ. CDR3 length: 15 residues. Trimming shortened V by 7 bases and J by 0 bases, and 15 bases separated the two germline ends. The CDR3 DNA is TGCGCCAGCTCGGCAATTACCTCTAGCACAGATACGCAGTATTTT. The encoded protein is CASSAITSSTDTQYF.

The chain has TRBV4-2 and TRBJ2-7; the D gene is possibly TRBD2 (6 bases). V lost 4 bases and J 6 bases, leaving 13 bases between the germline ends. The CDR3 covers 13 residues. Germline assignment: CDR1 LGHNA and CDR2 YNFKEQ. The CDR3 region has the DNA TGTGCCAGCAGCCGGGGGGTGGGGATCGAGCAGTACTTC. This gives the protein CASSRGVGIEQYF.

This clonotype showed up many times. The CDR3 sequence is CASSLVVGTSGRADSYEQYF. DNA of the CDR3: TGTGCCAGCAGCTTAGTCGTGGGGACTAGCGGGAGGGCCGACTCCTACGAGCAGTACTTC. J is TRBJ2-7 and V is TRBV7-9; 16 nucleotides line up with TRBD2. The junction had 9 bases not matched to a gene; V was cut back by 1 base and J by 0 bases. Germline V gene sequence: CDR1 SEHNR, CDR2 FQNEAQ (reference sequence). The CDR3 is 20 residues long.

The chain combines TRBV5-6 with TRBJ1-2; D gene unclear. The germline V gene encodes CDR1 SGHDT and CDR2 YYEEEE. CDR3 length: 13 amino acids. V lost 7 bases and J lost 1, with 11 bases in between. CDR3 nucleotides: TGTGCCAGCCTCTCTTGGTTTAACTATGGCTACACCTTC. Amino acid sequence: CASLSWFNYGYTF.

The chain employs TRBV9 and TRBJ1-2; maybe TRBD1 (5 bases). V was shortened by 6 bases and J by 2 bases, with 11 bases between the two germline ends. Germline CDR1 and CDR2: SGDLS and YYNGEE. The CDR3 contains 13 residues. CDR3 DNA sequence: TGTGCCAGCACGGGGCAGGGCAACTATGGCTACACCTTC. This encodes CASTGQGNYGYTF.

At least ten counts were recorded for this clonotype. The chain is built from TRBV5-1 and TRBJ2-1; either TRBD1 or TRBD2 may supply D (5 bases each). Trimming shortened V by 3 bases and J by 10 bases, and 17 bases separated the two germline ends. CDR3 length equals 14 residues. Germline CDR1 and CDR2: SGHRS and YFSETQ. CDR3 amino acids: CASSSSLRGNEQFF. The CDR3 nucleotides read TGCGCCAGCAGCTCGTCGCTACGGGGCAACGAGCAGTTCTTC.